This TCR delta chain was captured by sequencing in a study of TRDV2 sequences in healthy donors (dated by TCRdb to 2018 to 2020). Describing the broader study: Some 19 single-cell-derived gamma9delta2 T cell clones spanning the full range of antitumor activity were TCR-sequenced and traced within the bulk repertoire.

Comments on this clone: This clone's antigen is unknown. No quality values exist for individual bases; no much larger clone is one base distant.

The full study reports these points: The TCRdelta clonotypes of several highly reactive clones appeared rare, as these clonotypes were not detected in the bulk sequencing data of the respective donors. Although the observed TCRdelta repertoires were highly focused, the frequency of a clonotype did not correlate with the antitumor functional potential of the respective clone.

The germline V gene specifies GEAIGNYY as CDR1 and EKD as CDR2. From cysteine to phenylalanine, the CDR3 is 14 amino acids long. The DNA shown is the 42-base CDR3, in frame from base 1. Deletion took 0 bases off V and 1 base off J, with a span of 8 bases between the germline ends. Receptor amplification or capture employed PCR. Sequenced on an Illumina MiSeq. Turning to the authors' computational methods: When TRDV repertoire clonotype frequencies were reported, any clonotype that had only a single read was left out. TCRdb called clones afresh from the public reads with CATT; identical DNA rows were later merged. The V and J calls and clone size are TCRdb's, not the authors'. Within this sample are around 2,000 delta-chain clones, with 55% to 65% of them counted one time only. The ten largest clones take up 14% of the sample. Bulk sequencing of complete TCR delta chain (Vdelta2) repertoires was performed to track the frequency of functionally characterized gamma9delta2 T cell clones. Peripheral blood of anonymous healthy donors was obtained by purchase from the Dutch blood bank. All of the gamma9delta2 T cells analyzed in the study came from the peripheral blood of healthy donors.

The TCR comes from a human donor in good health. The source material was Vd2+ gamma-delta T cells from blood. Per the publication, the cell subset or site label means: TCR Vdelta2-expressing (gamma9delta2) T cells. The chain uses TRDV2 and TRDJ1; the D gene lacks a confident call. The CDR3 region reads CACDTVAGTDKLIF. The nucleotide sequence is TGTGCCTGTGACACCGTAGCTGGCACCGATAAACTCATCTTT.